One and the same sample provided the 27 T cell receptor beta chains below, sequenced in a study of cytomegalovirus exposure and HLA in healthy donors. Assay used: immunoSEQ multiplex PCR; TCRdb lists only in-frame clones, some missing. The table has approximately 65,000 clones, around 97% seen once. The material sequenced was PBMCs. These receptor sequences come from a man younger than 35 in good health and CMV-seronegative.

V usage is TRBV6-5 and J usage is TRBJ1-1; 8 bases line up with TRBD1. The CDR3 consists of 13 residues. Per germline, CDR1 MNHEY and CDR2 SVGAGI. J lost 7 bases, V lost 5 bases, and 6 bases had no gene match. The CDR3 sequence is CASSIRGLGEAFF. As DNA, the CDR3 is TGTGCCAGCAGTATCAGGGGGCTGGGTGAAGCTTTCTTT.

V and J are TRBV19 and TRBJ2-1, with 10 nucleotides matching TRBD2. The CDR3 is made up of 16 amino acids. Germline V gene data show CDR1 as LNHDA and CDR2 as SQIVND (reference sequence). With 6 bases clipped from V and 4 bases from J, the junction kept 9 bases outside the gene matches. The CDR3 is CASSRIGTSEYNEQFF. CDR3 coding DNA: TGTGCCAGTAGCCGGATCGGGACTAGCGAATACAATGAGCAGTTCTTC.

The rearrangement joins TRBV5-1 to TRBJ2-7; 7 positions agree with TRBD1. In germline, CDR1 is SGHRS, CDR2 YFSETQ. Germline trimming cut 1 base from V and 3 bases from J; bases unmatched to any gene: 13. This CDR3 spans 17 amino acids. The DNA for the CDR3 is TGCGCCAGCAGCTTGCTCTCGACAGGGAATCTTTACTACGAGCAGTACTTC. Its protein product is CASSLLSTGNLYYEQYF.

V is TRBV28 and J is TRBJ1-5; 9 nucleotides line up with TRBD1. Germline assignment: CDR1 MDHEN and CDR2 SYDVKM. The CDR3 has 17 amino acids. The ends lost 6 bases at V and 4 bases at J; junction bases unmatched: 13. The CDR3 spells CASSASYSTGGNQPQHF. The CDR3 nucleotides are TGTGCCAGCAGCGCATCATATTCGACAGGGGGGAATCAGCCCCAGCATTTT.

This clone came up once. Here the CDR3 DNA reads TGTGCCAGCAGCGGTCTAGGAACAGATACGCAGTATTTT. Its protein product is CASSGLGTDTQYF. J is TRBJ2-3 and V is TRBV9, with D uncertain. Germline-derived CDR1 and CDR2 are SGDLS and YYNGEE. The V and J ends lost 3 bases and 3 bases respectively, with 8 bases between them. The CDR3 consists of 13 residues.

The genes are TRBV12-2 and TRBJ2-5; the D call TRBD1 from the table was never checked on the DNA. TRBV12-2 is labeled a pseudogene. CDR3 size: 15 residues. The DNA for the CDR3 is TGTGCAAGTCGCTTAGCGAGGGACAGTGGGGAGACCCAGTACTTC. It codes for CASRLARDSGETQYF.

This clone was detected once. This chain links TRBV6-5 with TRBJ2-7; no clear D gene. CDR1 and CDR2 from the germline V gene are MNHEY and SVGAGI. V gave up 0 bases and J gave up 7 bases, with 10 bases separating them. The CDR3 spans 13 residues. The CDR3 bases are TGTGCCAGCAGTTACTCCGTCTGGCGGGAGCAGTACTTC. This codes for CASSYSVWREQYF.

This chain connects TRBV6-5 to TRBJ1-2; D is possibly TRBD1 (6 bases). Germline-derived CDR1 and CDR2 are MNHEY and SVGAGI. The CDR3 sequence is 16 residues long. Trimming took 2 bases from V and 7 from J, leaving 20 bases between them. DNA of the CDR3: TGTGCCAGCAGTTACCCAGCACAGGGATTCAGTGTTGGCTACACCTTC. Translating it yields CASSYPAQGFSVGYTF.

CDR3 in amino acids: CAWSAVDSISEQFF. The CDR3 DNA is TGTGCCTGGAGTGCTGTCGACAGCATCAGTGAGCAGTTCTTC. The V gene is TRBV30, the J gene TRBJ2-1; weak D call: TRBD1 (5 bases). The V end lost 1 base, the J end lost 9 bases, and 16 bases lay between the germline ends. The germline CDR1 and CDR2 sequences are GTSNPN and SVGIG (reference sequence). This CDR3 has 14 amino acids.

The chain recombines TRBV25-1 with TRBJ2-7; possible D gene TRBD1, 5 bases. Germline V gene data show CDR1 as MGHDK and CDR2 as SYGVNS. V dropped 8 bases and J dropped 5 bases, with 13 bases sitting between them. The CDR3 runs to 12 residues. The CDR3 DNA reads as TGTGCCAGCGCTGTGGGGCCCCACGAGCAGTACTTC. Amino acid sequence: CASAVGPHEQYF.

This clone came up a few times. V and J are TRBV27 and TRBJ1-6; no reliable D call. Deletions cut 5 bases from V and 5 bases from J, with 4 bases between. The CDR3 covers 12 residues. In germline, CDR1 is MNHEY, CDR2 SMNVEV (reference sequence). For the CDR3, the DNA is TGTGCCAGCAGTCCCAATAATTCACCCCTCCACTTT. It encodes CASSPNNSPLHF.

The chain is built from TRBV6-5 and TRBJ2-5; no reliable D call. CDR1 and CDR2 from the germline V gene are MNHEY and SVGAGI. The CDR3 loop spans 15 amino acids. V was clipped by 0 bases and J by 10 bases, with 18 bases between them. CDR3 nucleotides: TGTGCCAGCAGTTACTCGGCACTACAAATGCATGACCAGTACTTC. This translates into CASSYSALQMHDQYF.

This rearrangement joins TRBV9 to TRBJ1-6, with TRBD1 matching over 7 bases. V shed 3 bases, J shed 10 bases, and the junction held 4 bases outside the gene matches. Germline CDR1 is SGDLS and CDR2 is YYNGEE. The CDR3 covers 13 residues. CDR3 region: CASSAGQLSPLHF. CDR3 nucleotides: TGTGCCAGCAGCGCGGGACAGTTATCACCCCTCCACTTT.

Concerning this clone: The sample contains more than one DNA sequence encoding this CDR3. The chain carries TRBV2 and TRBJ2-6; D perhaps matches TRBD1 (5 bases). Trimming pared 4 bases from V and 2 bases from J, leaving 9 bases between. This CDR3 spans 15 amino acids. The germline V gene has CDR1 SNHLY and CDR2 FYNNEI. The CDR3 region has the DNA TGTGCCAGCAGTGCCACAGGTACTGGGGCCAACGTCCTGACTTTC. This translates into CASSATGTGANVLTF.

The chain has TRBV6-5 and TRBJ2-5, with 7 positions matching TRBD1. The J call could be wrong; TRBJ2-7 is a better fit for the DNA end. The CDR3 covers 14 residues. Germline assignment: CDR1 MNHEY and CDR2 SVGAGI. The CDR3, as DNA: TGTGCCAGCAGTGGCCCCGGGACAGACTACGAGCAGTACTTC. Its protein product is CASSGPGTDYEQYF.

The count of this clone is one. CDR3 in amino acids: CAWSVQGGYGYTF. The DNA for the CDR3 is TGTGCCTGGAGTGTACAGGGCGGATATGGCTACACCTTC. The V call is TRBV30, the J call TRBJ1-2; a possible D gene is TRBD1 (6 bases). Germline V gene sequence: CDR1 GTSNPN, CDR2 SVGIG (reference sequence). Trimming removed 0 bases from V and 5 bases from J, with 10 bases in between. The CDR3 runs to 13 residues. The full variable domain, in which reference TRBV30 and TRBJ1-2 provide the parts outside the CDR3, is SQTIHQWPATLVQPVGSPLSLECTVEGTSNPNLYWYRQAAGRGLQLLFYSVGIGQISSEVPQNLSASRPQDRQFILSSKKLLLSDSGFYLCAWSVQGGYGYTFGSGTRLTVV.

The gene calls are TRBV19 and TRBJ2-7, with 8 bases fitting TRBD1. Germline V gives CDR1 LNHDA, CDR2 SQIVND (reference sequence). The ends lost 6 bases at V and 2 bases at J; junction bases unmatched: 15. The CDR3 length is 17 residues. CDR3 bases: TGTGCCAGTAGATGGGATCAGGGGGCAAAATCCCCCTACGAGCAGTACTTC. Translating gives CASRWDQGAKSPYEQYF. The whole variable domain, filled in from reference TRBV19 and TRBJ2-7, reads DGGITQSPKYLFRKEGQNVTLSCEQNLNHDAMYWYRQDPGQGLRLIYYSQIVNDFQKGDIAEGYSVSREKKESFPLTVTSAQKNPTAFYLCASRWDQGAKSPYEQYFGPGTRLTVT.

The chain carries TRBV19 and TRBJ1-6; D perhaps matches TRBD1 (6 bases). V was pared by 5 bases and J by 6 bases, with 14 bases between. The V gene's germline CDR1 is LNHDA and CDR2 SQIVND (reference sequence). The CDR3 is 15 amino acids. The CDR3 DNA follows: TGTGCCAGTAGTCAGGGGCCCCGCGGTAATTCACCCCTCCACTTT. It yields the protein CASSQGPRGNSPLHF.

This clone was counted a single time. The rearrangement links TRBV9 to TRBJ1-5; possibly TRBD1 for D (6 bases). The CDR3 is 13 residues long. CDR1 and CDR2 (germline): SGDLS, YYNGEE. V was clipped by 5 bases and J by 6 bases, with 12 bases between them. The CDR3 DNA is TGTGCCAGCAGTCGGACAGTAGGTCAGCCCCAGCATTTT. Protein: CASSRTVGQPQHF.

The chain couples TRBV11-2 to TRBJ1-1; a weak D match, TRBD1 (5 bases). Per germline, CDR1 SGHAT and CDR2 FQNNGV. V was cut by 4 bases and J by 4 bases, with 22 bases left in between. The CDR3 loop spans 17 amino acids. The chain's CDR3 is CASSWDGGVLLSTEAFF. The CDR3 DNA sequence: TGTGCCAGCAGCTGGGATGGGGGGGTCCTTTTGAGCACTGAAGCTTTCTTT.

J is TRBJ1-3 and V is TRBV28; tentative D call: TRBD1 (5 bases). Germline values: CDR1 MDHEN, CDR2 SYDVKM. V was pared by 3 bases and J by 4 bases, with 16 bases between. The CDR3 totals 16 residues. Here the CDR3 DNA reads TGTGCCAGCAGTTTGGTCGGGGGGGTAAGAGGAAACACCATATATTTT. Translating it yields CASSLVGGVRGNTIYF. The variable domain in full, with the rest retrieved from reference TRBV28 and TRBJ1-3, is DVKVTQSSRYLVKRTGEKVFLECVQDMDHENMFWYRQDPGLGLRLIYFSYDVKMKEKGDIPEGYSVSREKKERFSLILESASTNQTSMYLCASSLVGGVRGNTIYFGEGSWLTVV.

The chain carries TRBV4-2 and TRBJ1-1; D gene uncertain. This CDR3 is 14 amino acids long. Per germline, CDR1 LGHNA and CDR2 YNFKEQ. Trimming took 0 bases from V and 0 from J, leaving 5 bases between them. The CDR3 region is CASSQDRLNTEAFF. The CDR3 DNA reads as TGTGCCAGCAGCCAAGACAGGCTGAACACTGAAGCTTTCTTT.

J is TRBJ1-5 and V is TRBV2; perhaps TRBD1 as D (5 bases). This CDR3 has 15 residues. V dropped 2 bases and J dropped 4 bases, with 12 bases sitting between them. The germline V gene has CDR1 SNHLY and CDR2 FYNNEI. The CDR3 sequence is CASSESGRANQPQHF. The CDR3 DNA reads as TGTGCCAGCAGTGAATCGGGCAGGGCTAATCAGCCCCAGCATTTT.

The chain recombines TRBV27 with TRBJ2-7, with D hard to call. The CDR3 sequence is 13 residues long. Germline V gene data show CDR1 as MNHEY and CDR2 as SMNVEV (reference sequence). Trimming took off 2 bases at V and 1 base at J, with 6 bases between the two ends. The CDR3 here is CASSLGGSYEQYF. Written as DNA, the CDR3 is TGTGCCAGCAGTTTAGGCGGATCCTACGAGCAGTACTTC.

The V and J genes are TRBV18 and TRBJ2-5; the match to TRBD1 covers 7 bases. V dropped 4 bases and J dropped 4; count of bases not matched to a gene: 12. The CDR3 is 16 amino acids. Germline values: CDR1 KGHSH, CDR2 LQKENI. The CDR3 region is CASSLGRQGRGETQYF. Here the CDR3 DNA reads TGTGCCAGCTCACTGGGCAGACAGGGACGGGGAGAGACCCAGTACTTC.

This chain connects TRBV6-5 to TRBJ2-7; D possibly corresponds to TRBD2 (6 bases). Germline values: CDR1 MNHEY, CDR2 SVGAGI. Trimming took 4 bases from V and 2 from J, leaving 15 bases between them. CDR3 length equals 15 residues. The DNA of the CDR3 is TGTGCCAGCAGTTTCGGGGTGGGAGGAGCCTACGAGCAGTACTTC. Translated, it gives CASSFGVGGAYEQYF.

This chain uses TRBV27 with TRBJ2-7; TRBD2 matches 8 bases. Germline CDR1 is MNHEY and CDR2 is SMNVEV (reference sequence). V shed 2 bases, J shed 6 bases, and the junction held 12 bases outside the gene matches. The CDR3 is 16 amino acids. CDR3 region: CASSLGPGGPRSEQYF. In nucleotides, the CDR3 is TGTGCCAGCAGTTTAGGTCCGGGAGGGCCTCGGAGCGAGCAGTACTTC.